This T cell receptor (beta chain) was retrieved from a study of cytomegalovirus exposure and HLA in healthy donors. Study-wide results and caveats: In a later analysis, the majority of CMV-associated beta chains seemingly showed HLA restriction.

Researchers ran the PCR with 60 Vbeta and 13 Jbeta primers. Generated by immunoSEQ multiplex PCR, the TCRdb table keeps only in-frame clones and is missing some. The sample includes under 200,000 clones, approximately 84% of them seen just once. Trimming removed 5 bases from V and 6 bases from J; junction bases left unmatched: 9. CDR3 length equals 15 residues. Germline V gives CDR1 SGHVS, CDR2 FQNEAQ. On this clone itself: Its antigen is unidentified.

Sample: PBMCs. The chain combines TRBV7-8 with TRBJ1-5, with 8 nucleotides matching TRBD1. This receptor was identified in a woman between 45 and 65 years old in good health and CMV-seropositive. CDR3 bases: TGTGCCAGCAGCAGGGGGGACAGGAGGGGTCAGCCCCAGCATTTT. It is translated as CASSRGDRRGQPQHF.